This T cell receptor beta chain was obtained from a study of cytomegalovirus exposure and HLA in healthy donors. Broader study findings: Reportedly, cytomegalovirus status was diagnosed with high sensitivity and specificity.

Germline V gene lookup returns CDR1 LNHNV and CDR2 YYDKDF (reference sequence). The CDR3 contains 10 residues when both ends are counted. Use of 60 Vbeta and 13 Jbeta primers characterized the PCR. The repertoire was sequenced with immunoSEQ multiplex PCR; TCRdb's copy has only in-frame clones and lacks some. The sample shows 150,000 to 180,000 clones, roughly 74% of them seen only once. With respect to this clone: Its antigen is as yet unknown. No conserved phenylalanine or tryptophan ends this CDR3, so it is likely a read error. The DNA is omitted, as the CDR3 cannot be located on it reliably, and the CDR3 follows TCRdb's listing.

The chain has TRBV15 and TRBJ2-7; the table's D call, TRBD2, was not checked against the DNA. The sequencing input was PBMCs. The sequence came from a man between 18 and 29 years old in good health and CMV-seronegative. CDR3: CATSSSPSNL.